What follows is one T cell receptor (beta chain) and its context. The data derive from a study of technical replicates of blood from a few donors. V was pared by 2 bases and J by 8 bases, with 14 bases of the junction left unmatched. This CDR3 contains 19 residues. Germline-derived CDR1 and CDR2 are MNHEY and SMNVEV (reference sequence). Measured with immunoSEQ multiplex PCR; TCRdb has only the in-frame clones, and not every one. Among tens of thousands of clones listed, about 89% were seen once. The chain has TRBV27 and TRBJ2-1; 14 nucleotides line up with TRBD2. Sequenced input: T cells isolated from PBMCs. This TCR came from a human donor in good health. In DNA form, the CDR3 reads TGTGCCAGCAGTTTAGCCGGGACTAGCGGGGGATCATACAATGATGAGCAGTTCTTC. It is translated as CASSLAGTSGGSYNDEQFF.